This TCR beta chain originates from a study of identical twins. Points from the study as a whole: Sequences that were beta out-of-frame showed weaker excess twin sharing. Conclusions leaned on cross-sectional statistical analysis and did not track the same donors over time.

The CDR3 contains 15 residues. The V segment lost 4 bases and the J segment 1 base; nucleotides outside the gene matches: 7. Germline V gene sequence: CDR1 SGDLS, CDR2 YYNGEE. This clonotype was seen a handful of times. Its antigen is unidentified. TCRdb reprocessed the 5' RACE reads with MiXCR, giving one entry per CDR3 protein. The table includes some 250,000 distinct CDR3 sequences, roughly 13% detected once. The same sample was also used in a study of yellow fever vaccine responses in identical twins.

The V gene is TRBV9, the J gene TRBJ2-7, with TRBD1 matching over 8 bases. Input material: memory (CD45RO+) T cells sorted from blood. The sequence came from a woman in her late teens or twenties in good health. This CDR3 reads CASSPRQGWSYEQYF. The DNA for the CDR3 is TGTGCCAGCAGCCCTAGACAGGGGTGGTCCTACGAGCAGTACTTC.